This T cell receptor (beta chain) was profiled in a study of radiotherapy plus CTLA-4 blockade in lung cancer. About the study: An objective response was seen in about 17% of patients, and disease control in about 31%. General study results and limits: TCR clones from tumors expanded in blood after radiotherapy plus ipilimumab.

Profiling relied on immunoSEQ multiplex PCR, and the TCRdb table lists in-frame clones only, not all of them. The table shows about 95,000 clones, with about four fifths occurring only once. Worth noting for this clone: The antigen remains undetermined.

With 1 base removed from V and 5 bases from J, the gap between germline ends came to 14 bases. Germline loops: CDR1 MDHEN, CDR2 SYDVKM. The CDR3 sequence is 15 residues long. Alongside CTLA-4 blockade with ipilimumab, patients with chemo-refractory metastatic non-small-cell lung cancer received focal radiation. The sequence derives from a human donor with non-small cell lung cancer who had stable disease on radiotherapy plus ipilimumab. The rearrangement joins TRBV28 to TRBJ1-2; D call uncertain. Sequences were derived from peripheral blood, sampled from a patient treated with radiotherapy plus ipilimumab. CDR3 loop: CASSLSPTDVYGYTF. CDR3 nucleotides: TGTGCCAGCAGTTTATCGCCAACTGACGTTTATGGCTACACCTTC.